The entry below describes one T cell receptor beta chain. The data stem from a study of OX40 agonist ivuxolimab in advanced cancers. The overall study: The study gave patients intravenous ivuxolimab at 0.01 to 10 mg/kg every 2 weeks. Cancers in dose escalation were hepatocellular, melanoma, renal cell and head and neck.

Produced via immunoSEQ multiplex PCR; TCRdb's table is partial and in-frame only. The sample has tens of thousands of clones, around 87% seen once. This CDR3 has 15 residues. V trimming: 4 bases; J trimming: 0 bases; junction bases outside the gene matches: 5. Per the germline V gene, CDR1 is SGHDN and CDR2 is FVKESK. Sequences were derived from CD4+ or CD8+ T cells sorted from blood, sampled in a trial of the OX40 agonist ivuxolimab. The receptor comes from an adult with an advanced solid tumor such as melanoma, head and neck, liver or kidney cancer. This rearrangement joins TRBV14 to TRBJ2-7, with 8 bases identical to TRBD1. CDR3 DNA sequence: TGTGCCAGCAGCCCGGGACAGGCATACTCCTACGAGCAGTACTTC. The encoded protein is CASSPGQAYSYEQYF.